This TCR beta chain was observed in a study of cytomegalovirus exposure and HLA in healthy donors. Study-wide results and caveats: Differences between HLA loci emerged in a later analysis of TCR association rates, with DRB1 most and HLA-C fewest.

Per germline, CDR1 SGHRS and CDR2 YFSETQ. Trimming took off 0 bases at V and 8 bases at J, with 14 bases between the two ends. This CDR3 is 14 amino acids long. Primers: 60 Vbeta forward and 13 Jbeta reverse. Profiled with immunoSEQ multiplex PCR; TCRdb holds only in-frame clones, not every one. The repertoire includes approximately 100,000 clones, roughly 79% of them detected once, and about 4% sits in the top ten. As for this clone: Its antigen is not identified.

The chain carries TRBV5-1 and TRBJ1-2; D call uncertain. Sequenced material: PBMCs. This clonotype was obtained from a man between 35 and 55 years old in good health and CMV-seronegative. CDR3 DNA sequence: TGCGCCAGCAGCTTGGACAGAAGAGAAACAGGCTACACCTTC. This translates into CASSLDRRETGYTF. Full variable domain (remainder filled in from reference TRBV5-1 and TRBJ1-2): KAGVTQTPRYLIKTRGQQVTLSCSPISGHRSVSWYQQTPGQGLQFLFEYFSETQRNKGNFPGRFSGRQFSNSRSEMNVSTLELGDSALYLCASSLDRRETGYTFGSGTRLTVV.